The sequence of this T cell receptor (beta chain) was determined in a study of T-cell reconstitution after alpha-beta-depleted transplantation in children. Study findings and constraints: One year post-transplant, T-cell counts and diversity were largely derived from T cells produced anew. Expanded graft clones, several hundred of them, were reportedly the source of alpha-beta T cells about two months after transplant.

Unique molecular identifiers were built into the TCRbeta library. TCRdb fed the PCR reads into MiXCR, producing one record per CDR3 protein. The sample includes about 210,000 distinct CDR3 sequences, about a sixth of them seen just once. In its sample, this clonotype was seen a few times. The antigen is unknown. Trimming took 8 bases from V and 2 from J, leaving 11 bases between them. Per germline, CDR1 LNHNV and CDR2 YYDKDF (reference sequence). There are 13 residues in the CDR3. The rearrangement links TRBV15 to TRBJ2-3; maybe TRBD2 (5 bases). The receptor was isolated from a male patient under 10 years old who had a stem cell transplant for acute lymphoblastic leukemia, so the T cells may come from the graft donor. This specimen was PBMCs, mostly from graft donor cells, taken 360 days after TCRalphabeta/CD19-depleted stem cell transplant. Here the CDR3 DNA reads TGTGCCACCGGACGGGGAGACACAGATACGCAGTATTTT. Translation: CATGRGDTDTQYF.